This T cell receptor beta chain appears in the sequencing data of a study of T cell responses to AZD1222 COVID-19 vaccine. About the research overall: The analysis combined second doses at about 4 or about 12 weeks.

The CDR3 is made up of 18 amino acids. Of note for this clone: No antigen is known for it.

Notes on the study in general: Recipients of AZD1222 seropositive at baseline numbered only 5 to 7. There were mostly white British donors and more females than males, and clonal diversity was possibly underestimated.

The protocol was immunoSEQ multiplex PCR, while the TCRdb copy is restricted to in-frame clones and leaves out a portion. Here the sample spans some 90,000 clones, over 80% being singletons. This chain uses TRBV7-5 with TRBJ2-1; the table assigns TRBD2, which was not confirmed against the DNA. TRBV7-5 is a pseudogene. This clonotype originated in an adult in good health. This material consisted of peripheral blood, taken on day 0 of AZD1222 vaccination. For the CDR3, the DNA is TGTGCCAGAAGCCTCGGGACTAGCGGGAGGGGTGTCTACAATGAGCAGTTCTTC. Its protein is CARSLGTSGRGVYNEQFF.